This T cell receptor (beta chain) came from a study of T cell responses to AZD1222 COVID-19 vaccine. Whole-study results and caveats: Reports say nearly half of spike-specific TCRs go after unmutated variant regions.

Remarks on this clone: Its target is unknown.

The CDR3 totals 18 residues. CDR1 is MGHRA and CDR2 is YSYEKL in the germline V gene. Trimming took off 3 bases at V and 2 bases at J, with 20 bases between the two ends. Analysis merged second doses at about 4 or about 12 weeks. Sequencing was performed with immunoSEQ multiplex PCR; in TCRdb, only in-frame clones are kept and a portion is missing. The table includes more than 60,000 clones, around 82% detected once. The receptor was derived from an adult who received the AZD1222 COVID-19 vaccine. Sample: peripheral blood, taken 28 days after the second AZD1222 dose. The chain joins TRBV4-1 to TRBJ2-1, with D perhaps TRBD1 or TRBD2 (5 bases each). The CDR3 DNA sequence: TGCGCCAGCAGCCAGGCCCCAGCCGGGACCGGACCCTACAATGAGCAGTTCTTC. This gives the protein CASSQAPAGTGPYNEQFF.